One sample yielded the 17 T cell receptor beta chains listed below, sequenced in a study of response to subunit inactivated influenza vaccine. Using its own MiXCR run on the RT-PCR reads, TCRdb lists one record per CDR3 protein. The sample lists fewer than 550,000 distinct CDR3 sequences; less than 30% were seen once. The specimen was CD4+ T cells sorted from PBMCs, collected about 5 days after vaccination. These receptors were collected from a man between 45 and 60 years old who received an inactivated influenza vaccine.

This CDR3 is CASSLVYSSYEQYF. The CDR3 DNA is TGTGCCAGCAGCTTAGTTTACTCATCCTACGAGCAGTACTTC. The gene calls are TRBV7-2 and TRBJ2-7, with unresolved D. Per the germline V gene, CDR1 is SGHTA and CDR2 is FQGNSA. CDR3 length: 14 amino acids. The V and J ends lost 1 base and 1 base respectively, with 8 bases between them.

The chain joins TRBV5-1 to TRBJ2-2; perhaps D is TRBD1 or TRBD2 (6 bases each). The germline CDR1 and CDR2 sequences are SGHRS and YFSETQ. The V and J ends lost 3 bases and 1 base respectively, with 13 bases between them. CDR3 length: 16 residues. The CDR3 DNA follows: TGCGCCAGCAGCTCTGGGGGGACACTGAACACCGGGGAGCTGTTTTTT. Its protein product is CASSSGGTLNTGELFF. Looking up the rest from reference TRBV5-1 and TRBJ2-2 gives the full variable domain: KAGVTQTPRYLIKTRGQQVTLSCSPISGHRSVSWYQQTPGQGLQFLFEYFSETQRNKGNFPGRFSGRQFSNSRSEMNVSTLELGDSALYLCASSSGGTLNTGELFFGEGSRLTVL.

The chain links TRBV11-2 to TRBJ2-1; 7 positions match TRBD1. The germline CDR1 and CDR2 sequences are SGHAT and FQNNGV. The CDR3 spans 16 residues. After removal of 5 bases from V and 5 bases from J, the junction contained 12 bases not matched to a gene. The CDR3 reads CASSKPTGSLNNEQFF. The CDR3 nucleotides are TGTGCCAGCAGCAAACCGACAGGGTCTTTAAACAATGAGCAGTTCTTC.

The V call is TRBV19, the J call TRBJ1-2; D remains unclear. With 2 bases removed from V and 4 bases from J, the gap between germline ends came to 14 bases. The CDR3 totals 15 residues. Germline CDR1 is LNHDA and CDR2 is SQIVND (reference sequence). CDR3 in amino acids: CASSISQDGRYGYTF. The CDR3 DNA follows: TGTGCCAGTAGTATATCCCAGGACGGCCGCTATGGCTACACCTTC.

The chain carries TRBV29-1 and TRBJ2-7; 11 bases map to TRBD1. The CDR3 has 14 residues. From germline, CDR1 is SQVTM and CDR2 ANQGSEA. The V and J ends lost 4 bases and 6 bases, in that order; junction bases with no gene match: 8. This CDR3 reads CSVAGLDRGPEQYF. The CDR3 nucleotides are TGCAGCGTTGCGGGGTTGGACAGGGGGCCCGAGCAGTACTTC.

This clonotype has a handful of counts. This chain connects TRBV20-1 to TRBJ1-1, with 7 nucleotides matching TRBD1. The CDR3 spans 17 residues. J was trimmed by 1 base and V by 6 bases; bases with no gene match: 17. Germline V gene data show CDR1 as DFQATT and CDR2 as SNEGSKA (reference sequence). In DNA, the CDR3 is TGCAGTGCCGTCGACGAAGGGACAGTACAACGGAACACTGAAGCTTTCTTT. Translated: CSAVDEGTVQRNTEAFF.

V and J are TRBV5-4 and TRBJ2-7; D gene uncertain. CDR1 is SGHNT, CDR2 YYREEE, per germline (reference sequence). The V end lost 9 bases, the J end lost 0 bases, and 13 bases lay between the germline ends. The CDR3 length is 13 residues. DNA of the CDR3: TGTGCCACCACTTCCAGGAGCTCCTACGAGCAGTACTTC. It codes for CATTSRSSYEQYF.

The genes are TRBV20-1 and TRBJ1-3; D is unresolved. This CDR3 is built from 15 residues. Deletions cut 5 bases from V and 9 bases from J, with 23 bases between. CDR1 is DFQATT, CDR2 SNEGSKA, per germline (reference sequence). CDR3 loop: CSAPRGPSRTGTIYF. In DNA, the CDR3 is TGCAGTGCTCCAAGAGGCCCATCCCGGACCGGCACCATATATTTT.

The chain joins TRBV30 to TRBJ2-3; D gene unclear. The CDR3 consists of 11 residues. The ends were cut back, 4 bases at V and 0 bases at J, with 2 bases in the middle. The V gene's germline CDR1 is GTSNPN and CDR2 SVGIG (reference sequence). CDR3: CAWTSTDTQYF. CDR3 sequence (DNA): TGTGCCTGGACTAGCACAGATACGCAGTATTTT.

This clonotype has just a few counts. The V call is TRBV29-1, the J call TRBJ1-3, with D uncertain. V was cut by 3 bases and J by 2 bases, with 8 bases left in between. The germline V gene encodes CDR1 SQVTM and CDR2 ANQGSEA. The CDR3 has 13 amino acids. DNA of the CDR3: TGCAGCGTTGAGGTCCAGGCTGGAAACACCATATATTTT. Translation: CSVEVQAGNTIYF.

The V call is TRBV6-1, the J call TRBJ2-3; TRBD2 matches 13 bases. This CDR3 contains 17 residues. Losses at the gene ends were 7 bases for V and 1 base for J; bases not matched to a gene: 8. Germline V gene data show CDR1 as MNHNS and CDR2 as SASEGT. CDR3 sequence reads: CASIPLAGGAGTDTQYF. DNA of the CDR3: TGTGCCAGCATTCCACTAGCGGGGGGGGCGGGCACAGATACGCAGTATTTT.

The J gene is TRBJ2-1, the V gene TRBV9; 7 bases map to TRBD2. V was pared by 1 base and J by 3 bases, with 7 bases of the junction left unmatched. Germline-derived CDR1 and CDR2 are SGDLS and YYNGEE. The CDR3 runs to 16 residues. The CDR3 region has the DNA TGTGCCAGCAGCGTATTGGGTGGGAGGGACTACAATGAGCAGTTCTTC. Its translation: CASSVLGGRDYNEQFF.

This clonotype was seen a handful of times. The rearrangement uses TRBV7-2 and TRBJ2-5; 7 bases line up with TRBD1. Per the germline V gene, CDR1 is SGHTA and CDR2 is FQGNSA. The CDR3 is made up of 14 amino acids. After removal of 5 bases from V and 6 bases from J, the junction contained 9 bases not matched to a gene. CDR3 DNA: TGTGCCAGCAGCACGGGACAGCCGCTGCAGACCCAGTACTTC. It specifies CASSTGQPLQTQYF.

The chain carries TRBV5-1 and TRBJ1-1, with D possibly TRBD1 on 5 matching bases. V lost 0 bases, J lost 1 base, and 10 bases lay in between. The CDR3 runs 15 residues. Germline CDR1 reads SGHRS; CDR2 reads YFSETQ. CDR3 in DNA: TGCGCCAGCAGCTTGGCCCCTGACAGGAACACTGAAGCTTTCTTT. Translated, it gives CASSLAPDRNTEAFF.

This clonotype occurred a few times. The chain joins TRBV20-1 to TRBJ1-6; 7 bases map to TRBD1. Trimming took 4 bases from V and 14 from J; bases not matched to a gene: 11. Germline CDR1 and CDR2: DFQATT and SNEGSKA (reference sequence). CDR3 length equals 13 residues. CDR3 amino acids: CSAITGDRLTLHF. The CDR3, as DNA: TGCAGTGCTATAACTGGGGACAGACTGACCCTCCACTTT.

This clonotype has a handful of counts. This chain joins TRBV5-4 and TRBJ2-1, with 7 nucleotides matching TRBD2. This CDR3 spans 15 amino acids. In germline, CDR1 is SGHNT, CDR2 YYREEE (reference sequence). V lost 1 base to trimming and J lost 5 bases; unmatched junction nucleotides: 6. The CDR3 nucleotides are TGTGCCAGCAGCTTGTCGGCTAGCGGAAACAATGAGCAGTTCTTC. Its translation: CASSLSASGNNEQFF.

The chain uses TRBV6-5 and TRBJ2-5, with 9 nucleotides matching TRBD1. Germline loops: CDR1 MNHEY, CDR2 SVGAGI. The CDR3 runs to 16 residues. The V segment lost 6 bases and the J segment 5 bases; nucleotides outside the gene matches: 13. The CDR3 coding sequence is TGTGCCAGCAGATTAAACAGAGGGACAGGGTTTGAGACCCAGTACTTC. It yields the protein CASRLNRGTGFETQYF.